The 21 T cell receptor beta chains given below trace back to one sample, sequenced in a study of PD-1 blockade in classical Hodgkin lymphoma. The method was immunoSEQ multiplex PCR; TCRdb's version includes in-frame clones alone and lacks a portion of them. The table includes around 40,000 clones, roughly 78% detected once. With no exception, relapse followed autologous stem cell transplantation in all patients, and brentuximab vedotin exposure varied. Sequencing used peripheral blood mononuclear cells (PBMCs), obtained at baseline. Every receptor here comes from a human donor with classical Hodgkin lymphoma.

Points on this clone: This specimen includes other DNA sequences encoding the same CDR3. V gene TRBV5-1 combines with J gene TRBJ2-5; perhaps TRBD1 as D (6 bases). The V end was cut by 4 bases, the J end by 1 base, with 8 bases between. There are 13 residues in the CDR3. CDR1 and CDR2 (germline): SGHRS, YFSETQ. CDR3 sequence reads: CASSLGGQETQYF. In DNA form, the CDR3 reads TGCGCCAGCAGCCTAGGGGGCCAAGAGACCCAGTACTTC.

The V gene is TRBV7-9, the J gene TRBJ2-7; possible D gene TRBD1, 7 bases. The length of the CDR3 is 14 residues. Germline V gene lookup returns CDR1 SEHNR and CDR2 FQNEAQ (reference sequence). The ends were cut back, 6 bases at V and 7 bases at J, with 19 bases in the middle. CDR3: CASRRAEGAGEQYF. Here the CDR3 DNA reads TGTGCCAGCAGGCGCGCGGAGGGGGCAGGGGAGCAGTACTTC.

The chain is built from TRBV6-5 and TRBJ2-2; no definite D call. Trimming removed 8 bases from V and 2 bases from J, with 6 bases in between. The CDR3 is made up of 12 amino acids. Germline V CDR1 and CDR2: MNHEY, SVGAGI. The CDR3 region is CASGFNTGELFF. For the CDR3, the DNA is TGTGCCAGCGGTTTCAACACCGGGGAGCTGTTTTTT.

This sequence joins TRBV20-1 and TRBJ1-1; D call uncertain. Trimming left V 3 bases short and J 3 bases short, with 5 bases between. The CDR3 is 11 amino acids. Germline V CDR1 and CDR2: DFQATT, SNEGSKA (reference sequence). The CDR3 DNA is TGCAGTGCTAGGTCACACACTGAAGCTTTCTTT. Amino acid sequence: CSARSHTEAFF.

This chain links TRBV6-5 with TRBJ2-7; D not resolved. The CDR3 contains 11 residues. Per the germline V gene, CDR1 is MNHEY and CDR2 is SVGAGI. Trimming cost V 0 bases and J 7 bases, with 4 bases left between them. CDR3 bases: TGTGCCAGCAGTTACTCCCGGGAGCAGTACTTC. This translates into CASSYSREQYF.

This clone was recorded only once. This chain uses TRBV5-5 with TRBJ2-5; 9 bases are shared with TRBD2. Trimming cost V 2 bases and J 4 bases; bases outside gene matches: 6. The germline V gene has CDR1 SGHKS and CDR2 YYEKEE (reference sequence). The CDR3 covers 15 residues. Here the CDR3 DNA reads TGTGCCAGCAGCTTTTTAGCGGGGGCGGGAGAGACCCAGTACTTC. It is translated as CASSFLAGAGETQYF.

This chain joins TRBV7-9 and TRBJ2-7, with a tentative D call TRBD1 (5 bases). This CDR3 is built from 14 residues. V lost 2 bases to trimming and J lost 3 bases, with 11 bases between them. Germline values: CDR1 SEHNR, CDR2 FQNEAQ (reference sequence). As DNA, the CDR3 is TGTGCCAGCAGCTTATCCCCCAGGGACTACGAGCAGTACTTC. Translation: CASSLSPRDYEQYF.

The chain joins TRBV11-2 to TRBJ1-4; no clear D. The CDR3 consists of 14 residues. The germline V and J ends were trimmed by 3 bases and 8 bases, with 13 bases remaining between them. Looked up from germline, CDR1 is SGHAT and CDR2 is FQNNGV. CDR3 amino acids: CASSFGLGREKLFF. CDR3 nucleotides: TGTGCCAGCAGCTTTGGCCTCGGTCGGGAAAAACTGTTTTTT.

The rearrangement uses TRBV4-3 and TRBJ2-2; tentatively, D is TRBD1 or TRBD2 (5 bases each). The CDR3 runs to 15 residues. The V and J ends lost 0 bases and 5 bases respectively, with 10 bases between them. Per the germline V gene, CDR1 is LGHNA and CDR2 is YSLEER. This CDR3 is CASSQDIEGTGELFF. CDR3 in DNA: TGCGCCAGCAGCCAAGATATCGAGGGGACCGGGGAGCTGTTTTTT.

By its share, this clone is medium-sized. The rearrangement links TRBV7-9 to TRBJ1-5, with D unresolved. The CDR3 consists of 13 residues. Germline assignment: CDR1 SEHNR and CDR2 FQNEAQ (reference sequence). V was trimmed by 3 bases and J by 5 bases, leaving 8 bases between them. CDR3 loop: CASSLRGDQPQHF. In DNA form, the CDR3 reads TGTGCCAGCAGCTTGAGAGGTGATCAGCCCCAGCATTTT.

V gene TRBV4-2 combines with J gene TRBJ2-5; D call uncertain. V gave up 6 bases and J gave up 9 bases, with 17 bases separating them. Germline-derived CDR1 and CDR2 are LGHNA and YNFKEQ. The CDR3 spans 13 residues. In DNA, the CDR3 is TGTGCCAGCAGTCCGGACCTCGATAGGGCCCAGTACTTC. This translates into CASSPDLDRAQYF.

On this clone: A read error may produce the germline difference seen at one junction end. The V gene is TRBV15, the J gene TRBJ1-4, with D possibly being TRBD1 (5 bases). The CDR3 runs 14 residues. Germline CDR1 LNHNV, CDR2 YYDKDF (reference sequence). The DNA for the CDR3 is TGTGCCACCGGCAGGGCTCTAACTAATGAAAAACTGTTTTTT. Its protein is CATGRALTNEKLFF.

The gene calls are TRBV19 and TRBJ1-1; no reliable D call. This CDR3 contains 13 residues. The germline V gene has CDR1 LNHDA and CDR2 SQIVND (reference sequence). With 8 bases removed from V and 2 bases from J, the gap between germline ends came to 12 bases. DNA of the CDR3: TGTGCCAGTTTGACTCGCAGTAACACTGAAGCTTTCTTT. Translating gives CASLTRSNTEAFF.

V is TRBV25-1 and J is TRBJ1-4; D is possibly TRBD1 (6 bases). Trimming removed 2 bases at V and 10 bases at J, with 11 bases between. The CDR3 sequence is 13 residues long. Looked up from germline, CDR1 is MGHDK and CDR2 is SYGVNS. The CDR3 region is CASSEGDNGKLFF. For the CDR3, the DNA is TGTGCCAGCAGTGAAGGGGACAACGGAAAACTGTTTTTT.

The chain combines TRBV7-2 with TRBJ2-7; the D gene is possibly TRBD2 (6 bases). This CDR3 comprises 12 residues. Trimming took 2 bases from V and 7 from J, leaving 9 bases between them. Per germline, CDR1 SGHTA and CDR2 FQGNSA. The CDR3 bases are TGTGCCAGCAGCTTAACTAGCTCAGAGCAGTACTTC. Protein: CASSLTSSEQYF.

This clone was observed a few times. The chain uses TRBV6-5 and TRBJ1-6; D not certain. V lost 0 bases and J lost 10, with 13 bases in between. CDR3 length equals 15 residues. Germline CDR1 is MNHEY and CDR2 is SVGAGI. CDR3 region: CASSYSRELVSPLHF. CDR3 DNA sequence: TGTGCCAGCAGTTACTCGCGGGAGCTCGTATCACCCCTCCACTTT.

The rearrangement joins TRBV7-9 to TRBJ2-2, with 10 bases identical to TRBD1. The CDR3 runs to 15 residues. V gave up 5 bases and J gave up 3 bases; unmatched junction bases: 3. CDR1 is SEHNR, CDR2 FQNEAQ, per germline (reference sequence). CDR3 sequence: CASSPGTGDTGELFF. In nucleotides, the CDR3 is TGTGCCAGCAGCCCCGGGACAGGGGACACCGGGGAGCTGTTTTTT.

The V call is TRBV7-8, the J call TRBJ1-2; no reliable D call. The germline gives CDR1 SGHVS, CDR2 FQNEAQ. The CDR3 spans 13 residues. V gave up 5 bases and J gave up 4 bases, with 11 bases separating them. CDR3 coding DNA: TGTGCCAGCAGCGGACGGGAATTCTATGGCTACACCTTC. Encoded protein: CASSGREFYGYTF.

The CDR3 DNA sequence: TGTGCCAGCAGCTTTATGCAAGTGGGGGGGCCCGAGCAGTACTTC. It is translated as CASSFMQVGGPEQYF. This sequence joins TRBV5-4 and TRBJ2-7; maybe TRBD2 (7 bases). The CDR3 has 15 residues. The germline V gene encodes CDR1 SGHNT and CDR2 YYREEE (reference sequence). V lost 2 bases and J 6 bases, leaving 18 bases between the germline ends.

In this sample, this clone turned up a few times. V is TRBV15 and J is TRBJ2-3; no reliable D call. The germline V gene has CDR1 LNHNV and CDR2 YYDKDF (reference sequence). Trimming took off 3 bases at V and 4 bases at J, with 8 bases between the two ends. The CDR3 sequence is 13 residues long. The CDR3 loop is CATSSRGPDTQYF. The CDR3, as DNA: TGTGCCACCAGCAGCCGTGGACCAGATACGCAGTATTTT.

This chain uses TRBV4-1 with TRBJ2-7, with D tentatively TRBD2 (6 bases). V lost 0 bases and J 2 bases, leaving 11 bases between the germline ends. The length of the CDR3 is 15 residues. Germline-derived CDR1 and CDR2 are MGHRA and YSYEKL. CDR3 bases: TGCGCCAGCAGCCAAGAGGAGGGACCGGCCTACGAGCAGTACTTC. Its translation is CASSQEEGPAYEQYF.